This T cell receptor beta chain was retrieved from a study of T cells in Graves' hyperthyroidism and ophthalmopathy. The overall study: Peripheral blood was obtained at initial diagnosis, preceding any treatment.

Ophthalmopathy cases met thresholds of Clinical Activity Score at least 3, NOSPECS grade at least 4 and duration under 3 months. V was cut by 8 bases and J by 4 bases, with 15 bases left in between. This CDR3 has 14 residues. The germline V gene encodes CDR1 SGHVS and CDR2 FNYEAQ. RNA transcripts served as the template for amplifying TCR beta CDR3 regions. TCR CDR3 underwent first-round RT-PCR with the HTBI primer set. TCRdb called the multiplex PCR reads again in MiXCR, with one record for every CDR3 protein. Among around 300,000 distinct CDR3 sequences listed, about 20% were seen once. Study observations and caveats: Ophthalmopathy was told apart from stable hyperthyroidism by a 13 V-J model.

This clonotype has at least ten counts. Antigen specificity is unknown. This receptor was taken from a man aged 25 to 40 with Graves' ophthalmopathy. The rearrangement links TRBV7-6 to TRBJ2-1; D not certain. Material for sequencing was blood. CDR3 amino acids: CASFRNLGYNEQFF. CDR3 DNA sequence: TGTGCCAGCTTTCGGAACCTAGGGTACAATGAGCAGTTCTTC.